Each of the 20 T cell receptor beta chains below was sequenced from the same sample in a study of T and B cells in COVID-19 patients. TRB rearrangements were amplified by multiplex PCR with BIOMED2 TRB-A/B primers. TCRdb reprocessed the multiplex PCR reads via MiXCR and lists one record per CDR3 protein. The sample lists about 4,600 distinct CDR3 sequences, approximately 20% seen once, with roughly 3% in the top ten. From blood, 250-500 ng of genomic DNA served as TRB template. The sample taken for sequencing was blood. These receptors all stem from a human donor with active COVID-19.

Notes on this clonotype: A much larger clone differs by one base, so this may be a read error. The chain employs TRBV27 and TRBJ1-6; 7 positions match TRBD1. Germline values: CDR1 MNHEY, CDR2 SMNVEV (reference sequence). There are 16 residues in the CDR3. Trimming cost V 4 bases and J 7 bases; bases outside gene matches: 10. In DNA, the CDR3 is TGTGCCAGCAGTTCAACCCTGGACAGGATAAATTCACCCCTCCACTTT. This encodes CASSSTLDRINSPLHF.

V is TRBV12-3 or TRBV12-4 and J is TRBJ1-5; D is ambiguous. V dropped 6 bases and J dropped 7 bases, with 19 bases sitting between them. This CDR3 spans 15 amino acids. The CDR3 loop reads CASSPGRGPQQPQHF. CDR3 nucleotide sequence: TGTGCCAGCAGCCCCGGGCGGGGTCCGCAACAGCCCCAGCATTTT.

In its sample, this clonotype was seen a few times. The V call is TRBV4-3, the J call TRBJ2-3; 7 positions match TRBD2. Germline V lookup: CDR1 LGHNA, CDR2 YSLEER. This CDR3 has 16 amino acids. V lost 0 bases to trimming and J lost 4 bases; unmatched junction nucleotides: 7. CDR3 residues: CASSQDRAGVADTQYF. The CDR3 nucleotides read TGCGCCAGCAGCCAAGACCGGGCGGGGGTAGCAGATACGCAGTATTTT.

This clonotype was seen at least ten times. The chain carries TRBV10-3 and TRBJ2-6; D gene uncertain. Per the germline V gene, CDR1 is ENHRY and CDR2 is SYGVKD. The CDR3 has 13 amino acids. V lost 4 bases and J lost 1, with 2 bases in between. The DNA for the CDR3 is TGTGCCATCAGTGGGTCTGGGGCCAACGTCCTGACTTTC. Translating it yields CAISGSGANVLTF.

The chain carries TRBV6-1 and TRBJ1-1, with D perhaps matching TRBD1 (6 bases). Germline V lookup: CDR1 MNHNS, CDR2 SASEGT. With 2 bases removed from V and 0 bases from J, the gap between germline ends came to 13 bases. The CDR3 is 16 residues long. CDR3 region: CASSELSGQLNTEAFF. CDR3 DNA sequence: TGTGCCAGCAGTGAATTATCAGGACAGCTGAACACTGAAGCTTTCTTT.

This clonotype was observed a handful of times. The gene calls are TRBV6-2 or TRBV6-3 and TRBJ1-2; TRBD1 matches 9 bases. The CDR3 is made up of 14 amino acids. Germline trimming cut 5 bases from V and 3 bases from J; bases unmatched to any gene: 4. Germline V CDR1 and CDR2: MNHEY, SVGEGT. The CDR3: CASSTGQGYYGYTF. In DNA, the CDR3 is TGTGCCAGCAGTACGGGACAGGGCTACTATGGCTACACCTTC.

This clonotype is categorized as large. V gene TRBV29-1 combines with J gene TRBJ2-7, with 9 nucleotides matching TRBD1. Trimming cost V 5 bases and J 4 bases; bases outside gene matches: 3. CDR3 length: 12 residues. CDR1 is SQVTM, CDR2 ANQGSEA, per germline. The DNA of the CDR3 is TGCAGCGTTCGGACAGGGGCGTACGAGCAGTACTTC. It encodes CSVRTGAYEQYF.

This clonotype is categorized as large. The V call is TRBV29-1, the J call TRBJ1-2; D uncertain. CDR1 and CDR2 (germline): SQVTM, ANQGSEA. V lost 3 bases and J lost 7, with 3 bases in between. This CDR3 comprises 9 residues. The CDR3 DNA reads as TGCAGCGTTGATGGTGGCTACACCTTC. This encodes CSVDGGYTF. The full variable domain, its missing parts supplied by reference TRBV29-1 and TRBJ1-2, is SAVISQKPSRDICQRGTSLTIQCQVDSQVTMMFWYRQQPGQSLTLIATANQGSEATYESGFVIDKFPISRPNLTFSTLTVSNMSPEDSSIYLCSVDGGYTFGSGTRLTVV.

This clonotype was picked up many times. The V and J genes are TRBV18 and TRBJ1-2, with 8 bases lining up with TRBD1. Looked up from germline, CDR1 is KGHSH and CDR2 is LQKENI. CDR3 length: 15 amino acids. The trim removed 3 bases at V and 2 bases at J, leaving 5 bases unmatched. For the CDR3, the DNA is TGTGCCAGCTCACCCGGACAGGGACTGAACTATGGCTACACCTTC. Protein: CASSPGQGLNYGYTF.

With regard to this clonotype: A read error may account for a junction end that differs from germline. The CDR3 sequence is CASRAEPGLVKEQCF. CDR3 nucleotides: TGTGCCAGCAGGGCCGAACCGGGACTAGTCAAGGAGCAGTGCTTC. The genes are TRBV6-5 and TRBJ2-1; 8 bases map to TRBD2. This CDR3 has 15 residues. In germline, CDR1 is MNHEY, CDR2 SVGAGI.

The chain uses TRBV6-4 and TRBJ2-7, with 10 bases fitting TRBD1. CDR1 MRHNA and CDR2 SNTAGT come from the germline V gene. Trimming removed 6 bases from V and 2 bases from J; junction bases left unmatched: 7. The CDR3 has 15 amino acids. CDR3 sequence (DNA): TGTGCCAGCAGAAAATTCGGACAGGGGGCCTACGAGCAGTACTTC. Its translation is CASRKFGQGAYEQYF.

By frequency in the sample, this clonotype is medium-sized. This CDR3 reads CSVEDKDTRQGWRANYGYTF. In DNA, the CDR3 is TGCAGCGTTGAAGATAAGGACACAAGACAGGGCTGGCGAGCTAACTATGGCTACACCTTC. The V call is TRBV29-1, the J call TRBJ1-2; 7 bases match TRBD1. Losses at the gene ends were 0 bases for V and 0 bases for J; bases not matched to a gene: 19. Germline-derived CDR1 and CDR2 are SQVTM and ANQGSEA. CDR3 size: 20 residues.

V and J are TRBV7-2 and TRBJ2-7; 11 bases align to TRBD2. The CDR3 has 14 amino acids. Trimming at V came to 5 bases and at J to 3 bases, leaving 3 bases not matched to a gene. The germline V gene has CDR1 SGHTA and CDR2 FQGNSA. CDR3 loop: CASSPTSGGYEQYF. The CDR3, as DNA: TGTGCCAGCAGCCCAACTAGCGGGGGCTACGAGCAGTACTTC.

This clonotype was found a few times. V gene TRBV5-1 combines with J gene TRBJ1-2; 11 positions match TRBD1. This CDR3 comprises 15 residues. V lost 0 bases, J lost 8 bases, and 6 bases stayed unmatched. Germline V gives CDR1 SGHRS, CDR2 YFSETQ. The CDR3 sequence is CASSLAGTGGEGYTF. The CDR3 nucleotides are TGCGCCAGCAGCTTGGCCGGGACAGGGGGTGAGGGCTACACCTTC.

The chain recombines TRBV29-1 with TRBJ2-5; D is perhaps TRBD2 (7 bases). This CDR3 region has 12 residues. Germline lookup yields CDR1 SQVTM and CDR2 ANQGSEA. The V gene lost 6 bases and the J gene lost 6 bases, with 14 bases spanning the gap. This CDR3 reads CSVPGGAKTQYF. CDR3 bases: TGCAGCGTACCGGGGGGCGCGAAGACCCAGTACTTC. The entire variable domain, with the rest obtained from reference TRBV29-1 and TRBJ2-5, is as follows: SAVISQKPSRDICQRGTSLTIQCQVDSQVTMMFWYRQQPGQSLTLIATANQGSEATYESGFVIDKFPISRPNLTFSTLTVSNMSPEDSSIYLCSVPGGAKTQYFGPGTRLLVL.

By proportion, this clonotype is medium-sized. This rearrangement joins TRBV7-2 to TRBJ2-3, with unresolved D. Trimming removed 5 bases from V and 2 bases from J, with 8 bases in between. Germline CDR1 is SGHTA and CDR2 is FQGNSA. The CDR3 has 13 residues. CDR3 coding DNA: TGTGCCAGCAGCCCCCCCACCACAGATACGCAGTATTTT. It encodes CASSPPTTDTQYF.

On this clonotype: An end of the junction differs from the germline gene, which may be a read error. This chain links TRBV12-3 or TRBV12-4 with TRBJ1-2, with a tentative D call TRBD1 (5 bases). The CDR3 contains 17 residues. CDR3 DNA sequence: TGTGCCAGCAGTTCCAACCTAGGGGCGCGGAGGAACTATGGCTACGCCTTC. Its protein is CASSSNLGARRNYGYAF.

This rearrangement joins TRBV7-9 to TRBJ2-7; 9 bases are a match to TRBD1. Trimming cost V 5 bases and J 6 bases; bases outside gene matches: 8. Germline CDR1 SEHNR, CDR2 FQNEAQ (reference sequence). This CDR3 has 14 amino acids. CDR3 nucleotide sequence: TGTGCCAGCAGCCGGACAGGGGACCTCCGCGAGCAGTACTTC. Translation gives CASSRTGDLREQYF.

With respect to this clonotype: A much larger clone differs from this one at a single base, so this may be a read error. The V gene is TRBV5-5, the J gene TRBJ1-5; the D is unclear. Matching the DNA end better, TRBJ2-3 makes the J call doubtful. The CDR3 length is 15 residues. Germline CDR1 and CDR2: SGHKS and YYEKEE (reference sequence). The CDR3, as DNA: TGTGCCAGCAGCTCCTTGGACGGTAGCAATCAGCCCCAGTATTTT. Its protein product is CASSSLDGSNQPQYF.

This clonotype was recorded many times. The genes are TRBV30 and TRBJ1-5; D gene unclear. Germline assignment: CDR1 GTSNPN and CDR2 SVGIG (reference sequence). Trimming removed 2 bases from V and 4 bases from J, with 9 bases in between. This CDR3 has 13 residues. This chain's CDR3 is CAWSSMGNQPQHF. The CDR3 DNA sequence: TGTGCCTGGAGTTCAATGGGGAATCAGCCCCAGCATTTT.